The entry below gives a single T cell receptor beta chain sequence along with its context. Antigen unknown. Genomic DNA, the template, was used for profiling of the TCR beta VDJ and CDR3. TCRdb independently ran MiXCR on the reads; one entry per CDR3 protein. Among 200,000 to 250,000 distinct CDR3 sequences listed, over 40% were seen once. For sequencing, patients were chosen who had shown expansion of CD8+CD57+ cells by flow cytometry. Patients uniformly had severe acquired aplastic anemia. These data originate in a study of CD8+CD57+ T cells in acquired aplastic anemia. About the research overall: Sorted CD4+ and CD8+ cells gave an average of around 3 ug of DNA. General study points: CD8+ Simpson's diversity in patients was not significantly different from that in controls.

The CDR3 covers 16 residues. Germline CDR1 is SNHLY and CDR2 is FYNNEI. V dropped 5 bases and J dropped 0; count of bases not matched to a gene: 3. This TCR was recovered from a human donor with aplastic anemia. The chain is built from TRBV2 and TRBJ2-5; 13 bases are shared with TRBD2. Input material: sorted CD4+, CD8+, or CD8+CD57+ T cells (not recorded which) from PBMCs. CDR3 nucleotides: TGTGCCAGCAGTAAAGGACTAGCGGGGGACCAAGAGACCCAGTACTTC. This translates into CASSKGLAGDQETQYF. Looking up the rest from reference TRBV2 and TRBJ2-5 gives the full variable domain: EPEVTQTPSHQVTQMGQEVILRCVPISNHLYFYWYRQILGQKVEFLVSFYNNEISEKSEIFDDQFSVERPDGSNFTLKIRSTKLEDSAMYFCASSKGLAGDQETQYFGPGTRLLVL.